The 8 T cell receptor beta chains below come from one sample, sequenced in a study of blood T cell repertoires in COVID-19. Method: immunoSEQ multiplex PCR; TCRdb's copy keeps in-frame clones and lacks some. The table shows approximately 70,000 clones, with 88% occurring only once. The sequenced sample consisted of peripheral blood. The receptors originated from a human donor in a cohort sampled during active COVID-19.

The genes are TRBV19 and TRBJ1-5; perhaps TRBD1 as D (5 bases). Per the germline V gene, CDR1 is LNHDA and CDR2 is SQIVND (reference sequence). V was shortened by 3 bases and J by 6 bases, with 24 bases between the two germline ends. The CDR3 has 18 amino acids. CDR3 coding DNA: TGTGCCAGTAGTATGAGTTCAGCTATCAACCCCCAGGGTCAGCCCCAGCATTTT. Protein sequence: CASSMSSAINPQGQPQHF.

The CDR3 sequence: CASSLSDARGLEQYF. DNA for the CDR3: TGTGCCAGCAGCCTCAGTGATGCAAGGGGCCTCGAGCAGTACTTC. This chain joins TRBV7-2 and TRBJ2-7; D possibly corresponds to TRBD1 (5 bases). CDR1 is SGHTA and CDR2 is FQGNSA in the germline V gene. This CDR3 has 15 amino acids. Trimming removed 5 bases at V and 6 bases at J, with 20 bases between.

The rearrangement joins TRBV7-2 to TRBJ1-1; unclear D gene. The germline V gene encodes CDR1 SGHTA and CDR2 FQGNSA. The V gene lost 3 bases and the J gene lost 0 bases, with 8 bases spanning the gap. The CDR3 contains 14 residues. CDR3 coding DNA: TGTGCCAGCAGCTTCCGACACCTGAACACTGAAGCTTTCTTT. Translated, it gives CASSFRHLNTEAFF.

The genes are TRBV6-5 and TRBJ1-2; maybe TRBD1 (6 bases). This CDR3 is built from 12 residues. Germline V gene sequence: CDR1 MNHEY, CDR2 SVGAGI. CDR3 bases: TGTCGTAGCGGGGGCGTCGGCTATGGCTACACCTTC. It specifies CRSGGVGYGYTF.

CDR3 residues: CASSPTGLAGDNEQFF. The DNA for the CDR3 is TGTGCCAGCAGCCCAACGGGACTAGCGGGGGACAATGAGCAGTTCTTC. The rearrangement joins TRBV11-3 to TRBJ2-1; 14 bases align to TRBD2. Germline CDR1 is SGHNT and CDR2 is YENEEA. Trimming at V came to 5 bases and at J to 5 bases, leaving 5 bases not matched to a gene. The CDR3 runs 16 residues.

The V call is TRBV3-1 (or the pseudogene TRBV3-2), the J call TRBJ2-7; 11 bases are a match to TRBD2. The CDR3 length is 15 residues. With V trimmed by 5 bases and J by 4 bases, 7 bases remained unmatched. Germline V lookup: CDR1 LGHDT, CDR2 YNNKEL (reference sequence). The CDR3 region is CASSATSGAKYEQYF. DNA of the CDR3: TGTGCCAGCAGCGCGACTAGCGGGGCAAAATACGAGCAGTACTTC.

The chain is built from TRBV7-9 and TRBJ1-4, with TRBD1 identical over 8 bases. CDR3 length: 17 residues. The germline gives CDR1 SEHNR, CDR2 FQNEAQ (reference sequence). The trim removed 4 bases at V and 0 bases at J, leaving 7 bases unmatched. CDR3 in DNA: TGTGCCAGCAGCTCCTCGTCGACAGGGGCAACTAATGAAAAACTGTTTTTT. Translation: CASSSSSTGATNEKLFF.

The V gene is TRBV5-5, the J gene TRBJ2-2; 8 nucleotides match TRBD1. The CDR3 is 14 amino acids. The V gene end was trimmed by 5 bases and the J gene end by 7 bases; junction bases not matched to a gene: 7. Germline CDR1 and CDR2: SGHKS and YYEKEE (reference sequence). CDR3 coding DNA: TGTGCCAGCAGTGGACAGGGTTTGGACGGGGAGCTGTTTTTT. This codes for CASSGQGLDGELFF.